This TCR beta chain was found in a study of blood T cell repertoires in COVID-19. Assay: immunoSEQ multiplex PCR; the TCRdb copy retains only in-frame clones and omits some. The table records fewer than 350,000 clones, approximately 90% of them present only once. CDR1 and CDR2 from the germline V gene are GTSNPN and SVGIG (reference sequence). The CDR3 is made up of 15 amino acids. V lost 0 bases, J lost 1 base, and 10 bases lay in between. The source is a man aged 40-49 years who had been exposed to COVID-19. The chain employs TRBV30 and TRBJ1-5; tentative D call: TRBD1 (5 bases). The sequencing input was PBMCs or T cells enriched from blood (not recorded which). The CDR3 is CAWSVKGRSNQPQHF. CDR3 nucleotide sequence: TGTGCCTGGAGTGTTAAGGGGCGAAGCAATCAGCCCCAGCATTTT.